This record looks at one T cell receptor beta chain sequence and its context. Assay: immunoSEQ multiplex PCR; the TCRdb copy retains only in-frame clones and omits some. Seen here are about 66,000 clones, more than 75% observed once, and the top ten hold 4.5% to 6%. Germline-derived CDR1 and CDR2 are LGHNA and YNFKEQ. The CDR3 runs 12 residues. Trimming took off 4 bases at V and 6 bases at J, with 6 bases between the two ends. PCR or immunohistochemistry showed mismatch repair deficiency in every enrolled patient. This entry is derived from a study of PD-1 blockade in mismatch repair-deficient tumors. Study-wide context: All were previously treated, progressing patients with 11 to 13 mismatch repair-deficient cancer types.

The chain combines TRBV4-2 with TRBJ2-2, with unresolved D. Sequenced here: peripheral blood, sampled 2 weeks after starting pembrolizumab. The TCR originated in an adult with mismatch repair-deficient cancer. CDR3 loop: CASSRESGELFF. CDR3 DNA sequence: TGTGCCAGCAGCCGAGAATCCGGGGAGCTGTTTTTT.